This is a list of T cell receptor beta chains from one sample in a study of regulatory T cells in long-lasting Graves disease. TCRdb reprocessed the multiplex PCR reads via MiXCR and lists one record per CDR3 protein. This sample has about 330,000 distinct CDR3 sequences, with under 20% found just once. These data were likewise used in another study, on T cells in Graves' hyperthyroidism and ophthalmopathy.

Specimen: peripheral blood mononuclear cells (PBMCs), collected at new diagnosis, from a patient treated with antithyroid drugs. The receptors stem from a young woman with Graves disease. Each CDR3 is given with its conserved first and last residue.

cdr3_aa j_call v_call
CASRRPRTGLGNEQFF TRBJ2-1 TRBV27
CASTRGGAGETQYF TRBJ2-5 TRBV6-1
CASSEAASGRETQYF TRBJ2-5 TRBV2
CASSVAQVYNEQFF TRBJ2-1 TRBV2
CASSLLAGGSNEQFF TRBJ2-1 TRBV7-9
CASSLLGQADTQYF TRBJ2-3 TRBV7-8
CASSQSETATEAFF TRBJ1-1 TRBV18
CSEEAAGGTDTQYF TRBJ2-3 TRBV29-1
CASSKTGYNEQFF TRBJ2-1 TRBV12-3/TRBV12-4
CSAPLRSSGVNRETQYF TRBJ2-5 TRBV20-1
CASSVEGRELNTEAFF TRBJ1-1 TRBV9
CATSDPDRGQETQYF TRBJ2-5 TRBV24-1
CASQVGNQPQHF TRBJ1-5 TRBV19
CAWTGRPRLAIGELFF TRBJ2-2 TRBV30
CAWSTELNTEAFF TRBJ1-1 TRBV30
CASSLQQGDQPQHF TRBJ1-5 TRBV12-3/TRBV12-4
CASSLYSGQPQHF TRBJ1-5 TRBV7-3
CASSEALLYEQYF TRBJ2-7 TRBV2
CASSLVRDPHGYTF TRBJ1-2 TRBV7-9
CASNRWGDTQYF TRBJ2-3 TRBV3-1
CASKIFLAKETQYF - TRBV2
CASSPDSHNYGYTF TRBJ1-2 TRBV5-1
CASSHPGTEKLFF TRBJ1-4 TRBV6-1
CASSWSSGANVLTF TRBJ2-6 TRBV3-1
CASSQDWPGNSPPHF TRBJ1-6 TRBV4-1
CSAGTDRRDSRDSPLHF TRBJ1-6 TRBV20-1
CASSFKRDSGANVLTF TRBJ2-6 TRBV5-5
CASSLLFVGWGHNEQFF TRBJ2-1 TRBV7-9
CASSILQGGRNQPQHF TRBJ1-5 TRBV19
CSILAGIVNEQFF TRBJ2-1 TRBV29-1
CASRRLAGGYNEQFF TRBJ2-1 TRBV19
CASGDRNTGELFF TRBJ2-2 TRBV28
CASSLGAPGQGIINTEAFF TRBJ1-1 TRBV11-3
CASRQKDRSSNSPLHF TRBJ1-6 TRBV3-1
CASEDSGANVLTF TRBJ2-6 TRBV6-1
CASRGRGETQYF TRBJ2-5 TRBV2
CASSQVSGVINEQFF TRBJ2-1 TRBV3-1
CASSPLGGPNTGELFF TRBJ2-2 TRBV11-2
CAWSPTIAYNEQFF TRBJ2-1 TRBV30
CASSLGLGDGEKLFF TRBJ1-4 TRBV7-9
CASTRQGQAGELFF TRBJ2-2 TRBV10-2
CASSYGGAGDTQYF TRBJ2-3 TRBV6-2/TRBV6-3
CASSLFQDYGYTF TRBJ1-2 TRBV12-3/TRBV12-4
CASSYSIPGQGAPYEQYF TRBJ2-7 TRBV6-5
CAWGGTEYTYNEQFF TRBJ2-1 TRBV30
CSVISRRESSGTGELFF TRBJ2-2 TRBV29-1
CASSGGFHPDTQYF TRBJ2-3 TRBV2
CASSREEINTEAFF TRBJ1-1 TRBV6-1
CASTSTGLGTSTDTQYF TRBJ2-3 TRBV6-2/TRBV6-3
CASRTAGPNEKLFF TRBJ1-4 TRBV7-9
CASSLLSSGRASDTQYF TRBJ2-3 TRBV7-9
CASSEAIIGSAAGETQYF TRBJ2-5 TRBV6-1
CASSWTSGGVPGRETQYF TRBJ2-5 TRBV12-3/TRBV12-4
CASSQLAKNIQYF TRBJ2-4 TRBV27
CASSGQPATNNQPQHF TRBJ1-5 TRBV6-1
CASSRAASQAKNIQYF TRBJ2-4 TRBV14
CASSLAPREINYGYTF TRBJ1-2 TRBV5-1